This T cell receptor beta chain was captured by sequencing in a study of T-cell memory formation after mild COVID-19. This clonotype was recorded at least ten times. Its cognate antigen is unknown. This CDR3 is 12 amino acids long. Germline CDR1 reads SGHTA; CDR2 reads FQGNSA. The V end lost 3 bases, the J end lost 10 bases, and 10 bases lay between the germline ends. Notes on the study in general: Memory from before infection featured some responding clones, which suggests cross-reactive memory joined. CD4+ bias marked clones expanding day 15 to 37, unlike balanced contracting clones.

TCRalpha and TCRbeta libraries used 5'RACE with constant-segment primers and UMIs. TCRdb redid the calling of the 5' RACE reads with MiXCR, one entry per CDR3 protein. The top ten clones hold around 21% of a sample with 250,000 to 350,000 distinct CDR3 sequences, roughly 19% of them seen once. The receptor's source is a man aged 18 to 29 who had mild COVID-19 (a few samples of this study predate the infection). Cell type and time point are not known. The material sequenced was PBMCs or a T cell subset sorted from them (not recorded which). The rearrangement joins TRBV7-2 to TRBJ2-1; D is perhaps TRBD1 (6 bases). CDR3 sequence reads: CASSFWGREQFF. CDR3 nucleotides: TGTGCCAGCAGCTTCTGGGGGCGCGAGCAGTTCTTC.